This T cell receptor (beta chain) was retrieved from a study of early T cells in non-severe SARS-CoV-2 infection. About the study: The sequenced material was bulk RNA from unsorted whole blood, and its chains were unpaired. General study points: There was a bias toward anti-spike CD8 responses in VDJdb matching, which missed private and CD4 specificities.

Germline V gene sequence: CDR1 MNHEY, CDR2 SVGAGI. V shed 4 bases and J shed 0 bases, with 10 bases lying between them. This CDR3 is 14 amino acids long. In the case of this clonotype: What it recognizes is unknown.

Each cDNA molecule carried a unique molecular identifier. TCRdb analysed the 5' RACE reads with MiXCR anew, one entry per CDR3 protein. Among roughly 63,000 distinct CDR3 sequences listed, over 10% were seen once. The sequence derives from an adult who was a healthcare worker with PCR-confirmed SARS-CoV-2 infection or an uninfected control (not recorded which). The chain joins TRBV6-5 to TRBJ2-7, with a possible D match to TRBD1 (6 bases). The sequencing sample was made of whole blood. This chain's CDR3 is CASSFRGLSYEQYF. Here the CDR3 DNA reads TGTGCCAGCAGTTTCAGGGGCCTCTCCTACGAGCAGTACTTC.